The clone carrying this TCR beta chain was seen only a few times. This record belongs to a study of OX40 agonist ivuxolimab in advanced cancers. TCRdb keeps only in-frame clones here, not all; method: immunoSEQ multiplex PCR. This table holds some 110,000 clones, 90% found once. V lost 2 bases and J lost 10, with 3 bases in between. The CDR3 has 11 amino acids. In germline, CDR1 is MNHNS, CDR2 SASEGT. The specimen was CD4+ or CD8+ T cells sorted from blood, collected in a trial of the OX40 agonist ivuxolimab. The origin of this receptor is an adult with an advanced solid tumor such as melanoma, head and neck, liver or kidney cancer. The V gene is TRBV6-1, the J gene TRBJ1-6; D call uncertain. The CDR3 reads CASSERSPLHF. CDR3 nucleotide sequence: TGTGCCAGCAGTGAAAGATCACCCCTCCACTTT.